The next 10 T cell receptor beta chains were all read from a single sample in a study of blood T cell repertoires in COVID-19. The repertoire was sequenced with immunoSEQ multiplex PCR; TCRdb's copy has only in-frame clones and lacks some. The sample holds some 150,000 clones; over 65% are singletons and the top ten take about 4.4%. Sequenced sample: PBMCs or T cells enriched from blood (not recorded which). Receptors were obtained from a woman aged 45 to 65 who had recovered from COVID-19.

V gene TRBV7-9 combines with J gene TRBJ1-4; D might be TRBD1 (6 bases). This CDR3 has 15 residues. The germline CDR1 and CDR2 sequences are SEHNR and FQNEAQ (reference sequence). V was clipped by 4 bases and J by 7 bases, with 16 bases between them. The CDR3 region is CASSSSGVGGEKLFF. The CDR3 nucleotides read TGTGCCAGCAGCTCGTCCGGGGTAGGGGGTGAAAAACTGTTTTTT. The variable domain in full, with the rest retrieved from reference TRBV7-9 and TRBJ1-4, is DTGVSQNPRHKITKRGQNVTFRCDPISEHNRLYWYRQTLGQGPEFLTYFQNEAQLEKSRLLSDRFSAERPKGSFSTLEIQRTEQGDSAMYLCASSSSGVGGEKLFFGSGTQLSVL.

Turning to this clone: The identical CDR3 is also encoded by other nucleotide sequences in the sample. The V call is TRBV19, the J call TRBJ1-2; D call uncertain. V gave up 1 base and J gave up 7 bases, with 4 bases separating them. The CDR3 loop spans 11 amino acids. Per the germline V gene, CDR1 is LNHDA and CDR2 is SQIVND (reference sequence). The CDR3 DNA sequence: TGTGCCAGTAGTATAGGCAGTGGCTACACCTTC. Translation gives CASSIGSGYTF.

V usage is TRBV11-2 and J usage is TRBJ2-2, with D uncertain. The V gene's germline CDR1 is SGHAT and CDR2 FQNNGV. The CDR3 covers 16 residues. V was pared by 0 bases and J by 6 bases, with 14 bases between. The CDR3 reads CASSLDAVVGSGELFF. The CDR3 DNA reads TGTGCCAGCAGCTTAGATGCGGTGGTGGGTTCCGGGGAGCTGTTTTTT.

This clone has more than one count but fewer than ten. The genes are TRBV7-9 and TRBJ2-1, with TRBD2 identical over 7 bases. The V segment lost 5 bases and the J segment 6 bases; nucleotides outside the gene matches: 10. The germline V gene encodes CDR1 SEHNR and CDR2 FQNEAQ (reference sequence). This CDR3 contains 15 residues. The CDR3 loop is CASSPTGGSANEQFF. CDR3 nucleotides: TGTGCCAGCAGCCCCACCGGGGGGAGCGCCAATGAGCAGTTCTTC.

V gene TRBV18 combines with J gene TRBJ2-1, with D hard to call. There are 13 residues in the CDR3. CDR1 KGHSH and CDR2 LQKENI come from the germline V gene. The V end lost 1 base, the J end lost 7 bases, and 8 bases lay between the germline ends. The CDR3 loop reads CASSPQHDNEQFF. CDR3 nucleotide sequence: TGTGCCAGCTCACCACAGCATGATAATGAGCAGTTCTTC. The variable domain in full, completed from reference TRBV18 and TRBJ2-1, reads NAGVMQNPRHLVRRRGQEARLRCSPMKGHSHVYWYRQLPEEGLKFMVYLQKENIIDESGMPKERFSAEFPKEGPSILRIQQVVRGDSAAYFCASSPQHDNEQFFGPGTRLTVL.

This clone was seen more than once but under ten times. V and J are TRBV4-1 and TRBJ1-6, with a tentative D call TRBD1 (5 bases). Trimming shortened V by 1 base and J by 3 bases, and 16 bases separated the two germline ends. In germline, CDR1 is MGHRA, CDR2 YSYEKL. The CDR3 spans 18 residues. The CDR3 here is CASSQVPAGGDYNSPLHF. The CDR3 DNA reads as TGCGCCAGCAGCCAAGTTCCTGCCGGAGGGGACTATAATTCACCCCTCCACTTT.

This clone has a single count. The chain joins TRBV4-1 to TRBJ1-5, with TRBD1 as a possible D gene (5 bases). This CDR3 has 17 residues. CDR1 MGHRA and CDR2 YSYEKL come from the germline V gene. Between the trimmed V and J ends, which lost 0 bases and 3 bases, there was a span of 15 bases. CDR3 sequence reads: CASSQDGSWGLNQPQHF. CDR3 DNA sequence: TGCGCCAGCAGCCAAGATGGGTCATGGGGCCTCAATCAGCCCCAGCATTTT.

The chain links TRBV2 to TRBJ1-3, with D possibly TRBD1 on 6 matching bases. The germline gives CDR1 SNHLY, CDR2 FYNNEI. The CDR3 is 13 residues long. V lost 7 bases, J lost 4 bases, and 11 bases lay in between. The CDR3 region has the DNA TGTGCCAGCAAGACAGGAGTAGGAAACACCATATATTTT. The encoded protein is CASKTGVGNTIYF.

The chain couples TRBV7-9 to TRBJ1-3; D uncertain. This CDR3 contains 18 residues. The germline V and J ends were trimmed by 4 bases and 0 bases, with 19 bases remaining between them. Germline-derived CDR1 and CDR2 are SEHNR and FQNEAQ (reference sequence). The CDR3 region is CASSSQREALSSGNTIYF. CDR3 in DNA: TGTGCCAGCAGCTCCCAAAGGGAGGCCCTGAGCTCTGGAAACACCATATATTTT.

The V call is TRBV6-5, the J call TRBJ2-2; D gene unclear. Germline CDR1 reads MNHEY; CDR2 reads SVGAGI. With 0 bases removed from V and 4 bases from J, the gap between germline ends came to 6 bases. The CDR3 is 14 residues long. CDR3 nucleotide sequence: TGTGCCAGCAGTTACTCGGCAGTCACCGGGGAGCTGTTTTTT. This translates into CASSYSAVTGELFF.